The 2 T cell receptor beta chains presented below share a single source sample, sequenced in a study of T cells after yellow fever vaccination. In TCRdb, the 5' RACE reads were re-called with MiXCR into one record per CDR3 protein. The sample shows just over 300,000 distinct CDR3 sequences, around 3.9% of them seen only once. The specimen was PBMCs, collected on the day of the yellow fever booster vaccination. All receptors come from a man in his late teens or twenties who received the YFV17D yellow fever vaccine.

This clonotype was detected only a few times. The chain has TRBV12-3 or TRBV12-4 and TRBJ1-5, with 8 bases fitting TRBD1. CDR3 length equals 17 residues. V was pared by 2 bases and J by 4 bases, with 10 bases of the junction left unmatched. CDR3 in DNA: TGTGCCAGCAGTTTAACCCCGGACAGGGAAGAAAATCAGCCCCAGCATTTT. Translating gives CASSLTPDREENQPQHF.

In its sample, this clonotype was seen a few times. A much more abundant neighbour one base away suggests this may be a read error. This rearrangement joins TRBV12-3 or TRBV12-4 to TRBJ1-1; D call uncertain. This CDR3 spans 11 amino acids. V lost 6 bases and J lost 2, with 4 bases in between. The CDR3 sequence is CASRTNTEAFF. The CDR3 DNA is TGTGCCAGCAGGACAAACACTGAAGCTTTCTTT.